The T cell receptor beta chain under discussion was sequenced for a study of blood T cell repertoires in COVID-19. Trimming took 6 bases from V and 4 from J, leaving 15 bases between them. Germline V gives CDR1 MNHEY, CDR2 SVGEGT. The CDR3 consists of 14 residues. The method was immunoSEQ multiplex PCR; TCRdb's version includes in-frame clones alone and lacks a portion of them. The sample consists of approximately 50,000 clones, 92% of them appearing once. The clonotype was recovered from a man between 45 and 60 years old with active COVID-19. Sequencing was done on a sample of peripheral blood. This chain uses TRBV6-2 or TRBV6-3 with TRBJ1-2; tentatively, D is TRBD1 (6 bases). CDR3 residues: CASSPDSDFYGYTF. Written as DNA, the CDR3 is TGTGCCAGCAGCCCGGACAGCGATTTCTATGGCTACACCTTC.